These T cell receptor beta chains were read from a single sample in a study of T cell responses to AZD1222 COVID-19 vaccine. Sequencing was performed with immunoSEQ multiplex PCR; in TCRdb, only in-frame clones are kept and a portion is missing. The sample yields 100,000 to 150,000 clones, over 75% seen once. This specimen was peripheral blood, taken on day 0 of AZD1222 vaccination. These receptors were collected from an adult in good health. The CDR3 runs from the conserved cysteine through the conserved F or W. Each record gives: V gene, clone size, D gene, J gene, CDR3 protein, CDR3 DNA. The D gene is left open where the match is weak. Clone size is stated in some rows and not others, as once, few, many or a class when expanded.

V: TRBV3-1/TRBV3-2; size: .; D: .; J: TRBJ2-7; CDR3: CASNWGTSPYEQYF; DNA: TGTGCCAGCAATTGGGGGACAAGCCCCTACGAGCAGTACTTC
V: TRBV7-2; size: .; D: TRBD1; J: TRBJ2-7; CDR3: CASSFGTVQYF; DNA: TGTGCCAGCAGCTTTGGGACAGTGCAGTACTTC
V: TRBV19; size: .; D: .; J: TRBJ2-7; CDR3: CASRPSGTYEQYF; DNA: TGTGCCAGTCGCCCGTCCGGGACCTACGAGCAGTACTTC
V: TRBV21-1; size: .; D: .; J: TRBJ1-2; CDR3: CASTSMGGSARTF; DNA: TGTGCCAGCACCTCAATGGGGGGAAGCGCTCGCACCTTC
V: TRBV28; size: .; D: .; J: TRBJ2-7; CDR3: CASSVDRSEQYF; DNA: TGTGCCAGCAGTGTCGACAGGAGCGAGCAGTACTTC
V: TRBV3-1/TRBV3-2; size: .; D: TRBD1; J: TRBJ2-7; CDR3: CASSLGTGVYEQYF; DNA: TGTGCCAGCAGCCTTGGGACAGGGGTCTACGAGCAGTACTTC
V: TRBV5-1; size: .; D: .; J: TRBJ1-3; CDR3: CASSRRTFLSGNTIYF; DNA: TGCGCCAGCAGCCGCCGGACTTTTCTCTCTGGAAACACCATATATTTT
V: TRBV28; size: .; D: TRBD1; J: TRBJ2-5; CDR3: CASSLGGTGTKTQYF; DNA: TGTGCCAGCAGTTTGGGAGGGACAGGGACGAAGACCCAGTACTTC
V: TRBV12-5; size: .; D: .; J: TRBJ1-2; CDR3: CASGSDGAARGYTF; DNA: TGTGCTAGTGGTTCCGACGGGGCAGCTCGGGGCTACACCTTC
V: TRBV29-1; size: .; D: .; J: TRBJ1-1; CDR3: CSVGGSDTEAFF; DNA: TGCAGCGTTGGGGGGAGCGACACTGAAGCTTTCTTT
V: TRBV2; size: .; D: TRBD1; J: TRBJ1-1; CDR3: CASTTDRMNTEAFF; DNA: TGTGCCAGCACCACGGACAGGATGAACACTGAAGCTTTCTTT
V: TRBV7-3; size: .; D: TRBD2; J: TRBJ2-3; CDR3: CASSPSGGAGDTQYF; DNA: TGTGCCAGCAGTCCTAGCGGGGGGGCCGGAGATACGCAGTATTTT
V: TRBV10-3; size: .; D: .; J: TRBJ2-7; CDR3: CAISESMDDFPYEQYF; DNA: TGTGCCATCAGTGAGTCAATGGACGACTTCCCCTACGAGCAGTACTTC
V: TRBV29-1; size: .; D: TRBD1; J: TRBJ2-7; CDR3: CSVWGLESGQIYEQYF; DNA: TGCAGCGTTTGGGGGTTAGAATCGGGACAGATCTACGAGCAGTACTTC
V: TRBV29-1; size: .; D: .; J: TRBJ2-2; CDR3: CSVLGGAGAGELFF; DNA: TGCAGCGTTTTGGGCGGGGCCGGCGCCGGGGAGCTGTTTTTT
V: TRBV4-2; size: .; D: .; J: TRBJ1-5; CDR3: CASSQGRGGNQPQHF; DNA: TGTGCCAGCAGCCAAGGCAGGGGCGGCAATCAGCCCCAGCATTTT
V: TRBV2; size: .; D: TRBD2; J: TRBJ2-5; CDR3: CASRDTSGGPYQETQYF; DNA: TGTGCCAGCAGAGACACTAGCGGGGGACCGTACCAAGAGACCCAGTACTTC
V: TRBV18; size: once; D: .; J: TRBJ1-1; CDR3: CASSPQGTEAFF; DNA: TGTGCCAGCTCACCACAGGGGACTGAAGCTTTCTTT
V: TRBV4-3; size: once; D: TRBD2; J: TRBJ2-3; CDR3: CASSQDPVAGGLSSTDTQYF; DNA: TGCGCCAGCAGCCAAGATCCCGTAGCGGGGGGCCTCTCTAGCACAGATACGCAGTATTTT
V: TRBV6-5; size: .; D: TRBD1; J: TRBJ1-5; CDR3: CASSLGQGIGQPQHF; DNA: TGTGCCAGCAGTCTTGGACAGGGGATCGGTCAGCCCCAGCATTTT
V: TRBV28; size: .; D: TRBD1; J: TRBJ2-7; CDR3: CASSGQTGGSYEQYF; DNA: TGTGCCAGCAGTGGACAGACAGGGGGCTCCTACGAGCAGTACTTC
V: TRBV24-1; size: .; D: .; J: TRBJ1-3; CDR3: CATSYAGTIYF; DNA: TGTGCCACCAGTTACGCCGGGACGATATATTTT
V: TRBV5-1; size: once; D: TRBD1; J: TRBJ1-2; CDR3: CASSLEGQANYGYTF; DNA: TGCGCCAGCAGCTTGGAGGGACAGGCTAACTATGGCTACACCTTC
V: TRBV6-2/TRBV6-3; size: .; D: .; J: TRBJ1-6; CDR3: CASTPEANASPLHF; DNA: TGTGCCAGCACCCCCGAGGCGAACGCTTCACCCCTCCACTTT
V: TRBV28; size: .; D: .; J: TRBJ2-1; CDR3: CASSLSYNGEQFF; DNA: TGTGCCAGCAGTTTATCATACAATGGGGAGCAGTTCTTC
V: TRBV9; size: few; D: .; J: TRBJ1-1; CDR3: CASSVGGHTEAFF; DNA: TGTGCCAGCAGCGTAGGAGGGCATACTGAAGCTTTCTTT
V: TRBV6-5; size: once; D: .; J: TRBJ2-3; CDR3: CASRYPGTDTQYF; DNA: TGTGCCAGCAGATACCCAGGCACAGATACGCAGTATTTT
V: TRBV10-1; size: .; D: .; J: TRBJ1-5; CDR3: CASSESGNQPQHF; DNA: TGCGCCAGCAGTGAGTCTGGCAATCAGCCCCAGCATTTT
V: TRBV19; size: few; D: .; J: TRBJ2-1; CDR3: CASKDPGLPGSYNEQFF; DNA: TGTGCCAGTAAGGACCCGGGACTCCCGGGCTCCTACAATGAGCAGTTCTTC
V: TRBV19; size: .; D: .; J: TRBJ1-2; CDR3: CASSAPGDFYGYTF; DNA: TGTGCCAGTAGTGCCCCGGGAGACTTCTATGGCTACACCTTC
V: TRBV7-9; size: .; D: .; J: TRBJ2-1; CDR3: CASSFTGGALTEQFF; DNA: TGTGCCAGCAGCTTTACGGGCGGAGCCCTAACGGAGCAGTTCTTC
V: TRBV11-2; size: .; D: TRBD1; J: TRBJ1-2; CDR3: CASSLGTGLGYTF; DNA: TGTGCCAGCAGCTTAGGGACAGGGCTTGGCTACACCTTC
V: TRBV10-3; size: .; D: TRBD1; J: TRBJ1-3; CDR3: CAISGRQGTGNTIYF; DNA: TGTGCCATCAGTGGTCGACAGGGTACTGGAAACACCATATATTTT
V: TRBV10-3; size: .; D: TRBD1; J: TRBJ1-1; CDR3: CAITIGTGSSVTEAFF; DNA: TGTGCCATCACCATAGGGACAGGGAGTTCGGTCACTGAAGCTTTCTTT
V: TRBV9; size: .; D: .; J: TRBJ1-5; CDR3: CASSVGGLANQPQHF; DNA: TGTGCCAGCAGCGTAGGAGGGTTAGCGAATCAGCCCCAGCATTTT
V: TRBV28; size: .; D: .; J: TRBJ1-2; CDR3: CASSPQDRAYGYTF; DNA: TGTGCCAGCAGTCCCCAGGACAGAGCCTATGGCTACACCTTC
V: TRBV7-8; size: .; D: .; J: TRBJ1-1; CDR3: CASSLALRAGMNTEAFF; DNA: TGTGCCAGCAGCTTAGCGCTAAGGGCAGGCATGAACACTGAAGCTTTCTTT
V: TRBV7-9; size: .; D: .; J: TRBJ1-6; CDR3: CASSSASSYNSPLHF; DNA: TGTGCCAGCAGCTCGGCTAGCTCCTATAATTCACCCCTCCACTTT
V: TRBV6-5; size: .; D: .; J: TRBJ1-1; CDR3: CASSFSTEMNTEAFF; DNA: TGTGCCAGCAGTTTCTCGACAGAAATGAACACTGAAGCTTTCTTT
V: TRBV5-4; size: .; D: TRBD1; J: TRBJ2-2; CDR3: CASGARQGGVGELFF; DNA: TGTGCCAGCGGGGCTCGACAGGGGGGAGTCGGGGAGCTGTTTTTT